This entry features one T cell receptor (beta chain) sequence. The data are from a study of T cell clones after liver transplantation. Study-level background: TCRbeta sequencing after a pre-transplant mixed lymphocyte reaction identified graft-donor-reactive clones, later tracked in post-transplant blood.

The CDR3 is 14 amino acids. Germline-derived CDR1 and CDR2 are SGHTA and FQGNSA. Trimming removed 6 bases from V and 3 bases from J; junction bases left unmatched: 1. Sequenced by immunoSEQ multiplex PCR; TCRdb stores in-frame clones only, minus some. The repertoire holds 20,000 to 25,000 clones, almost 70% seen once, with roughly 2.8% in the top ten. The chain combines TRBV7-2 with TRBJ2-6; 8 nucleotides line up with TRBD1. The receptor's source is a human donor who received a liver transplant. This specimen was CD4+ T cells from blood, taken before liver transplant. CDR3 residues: CASRDRGGANVLTF. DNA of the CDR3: TGTGCCAGCAGAGACAGGGGTGGGGCCAACGTCCTGACTTTC.